This TCR beta chain was recorded in a study of blood T cells in healthy people across ages. The CDR3 has 13 residues. V dropped 7 bases and J dropped 8 bases, with 15 bases sitting between them. The germline V gene encodes CDR1 ENHRY and CDR2 SYGVKD. This clonotype was recorded at least ten times. A second PCR, run for roughly 7 to 11 cycles, used a sample-barcoded 5' primer plus a J-beta primer mix. TCRdb redid the calling of the 5' RACE reads with MiXCR, one entry per CDR3 protein. The sample has 630,000 or so distinct CDR3 sequences, about 30% seen once. Source material: blood. J is TRBJ2-1 and V is TRBV10-3, with D unresolved. This TCR derives from a woman of 80 years or more in good health. The CDR3, as DNA: TGTGCCATCACTCCGACCCCCGGGCATGAGCAGTTCTTC. Translated: CAITPTPGHEQFF.